This is a list of T cell receptor beta chains from one sample in a study of response to subunit inactivated influenza vaccine. MiXCR was run by TCRdb on the RT-PCR reads, yielding one entry per CDR3 protein. Seen here are 300,000 to 350,000 distinct CDR3 sequences, around 20% observed once, and the top ten hold approximately 10%. The input for sequencing was PBMCs from blood, taken less than 22 months after vaccination. The source is a man aged 50 to 69 who received an inactivated influenza vaccine. Each CDR3 is given with its conserved first and last residue. A D gene is named only where the DNA matches it firmly. The size field is filled for only some rows; it gives once, few, many or a size class.

D gene: .
clone size: few
V gene: TRBV20-1
J gene: TRBJ1-5
CDR3 protein: CSARSYEDRPQHF
CDR3 DNA: TGCAGTGCTAGATCTTATGAAGACAGGCCCCAGCATTTT

D gene: .
clone size: few
V gene: TRBV5-1
J gene: TRBJ2-3
CDR3 protein: CASSLNAPQRDTQYF
CDR3 DNA: TGCGCCAGCAGCTTGAATGCCCCCCAACGAGATACGCAGTATTTT

D gene: .
clone size: few
V gene: TRBV28
J gene: TRBJ1-5
CDR3 protein: CASSLFNQPQHF
CDR3 DNA: TGTGCCAGCAGTTTATTCAATCAGCCCCAGCATTTT

D gene: .
clone size: .
V gene: TRBV18
J gene: TRBJ1-6
CDR3 protein: CASSLRQDRNSPLHF
CDR3 DNA: TGTGCCAGCTCACTTCGACAGGATCGGAATTCACCCCTCCACTTT

D gene: .
clone size: many
V gene: TRBV10-3
J gene: TRBJ1-2
CDR3 protein: CAISESADYGYTF
CDR3 DNA: TGTGCCATCAGTGAGTCGGCGGACTATGGCTACACCTTC

D gene: TRBD2
clone size: .
V gene: TRBV4-2
J gene: TRBJ2-5
CDR3 protein: CASSRLAEGETQYF
CDR3 DNA: TGTGCCAGCAGCCGACTAGCGGAGGGAGAGACCCAGTACTTC

D gene: .
clone size: .
V gene: TRBV29-1
J gene: TRBJ2-5
CDR3 protein: CSVRHKLQETQYF
CDR3 DNA: TGCAGCGTTAGACATAAACTACAAGAGACCCAGTACTTC

D gene: .
clone size: few
V gene: TRBV4-1
J gene: TRBJ2-1
CDR3 protein: CASSQGEGGNEQFF
CDR3 DNA: TGCGCCAGCAGCCAAGGGGAGGGGGGGAATGAGCAGTTCTTC

D gene: .
clone size: .
V gene: TRBV20-1
J gene: TRBJ2-2
CDR3 protein: CSAALGGLGELFF
CDR3 DNA: TGCAGTGCAGCGCTCGGGGGGCTCGGGGAGCTGTTTTTT

D gene: .
clone size: .
V gene: TRBV28
J gene: TRBJ1-2
CDR3 protein: CASREGGANYGYTF
CDR3 DNA: TGTGCCAGCAGAGAGGGGGGAGCTAACTATGGCTACACCTTC

D gene: .
clone size: few
V gene: TRBV3-1
J gene: TRBJ1-4
CDR3 protein: CASSQGFRGPGEKLFF
CDR3 DNA: TGTGCCAGCAGCCAGGGATTCCGGGGGCCGGGTGAAAAACTGTTTTTT